This T cell receptor (beta chain) was sequenced during a study of blood T cells in healthy people across ages. The ends were cut back, 3 bases at V and 2 bases at J, with 19 bases in the middle. The CDR3 is made up of 16 amino acids. CDR1 SQVTM and CDR2 ANQGSEA come from the germline V gene. Using a J-beta primer mix together with a sample-barcoded 5' primer, a second PCR was run for roughly 7 to 12 cycles. TCRdb fed the 5' RACE reads into MiXCR, producing one record per CDR3 protein. In the table there are around 800,000 distinct CDR3 sequences, about 59% of which are singletons. The source is a man aged 25-45 years in good health. The sample comprised blood. This chain links TRBV29-1 with TRBJ2-5; D gene uncertain. DNA of the CDR3: TGCAGCGTTGATGGTTCCTCTTTGCAGAAACAAGAGACCCAGTACTTC. This sequence encodes CSVDGSSLQKQETQYF.